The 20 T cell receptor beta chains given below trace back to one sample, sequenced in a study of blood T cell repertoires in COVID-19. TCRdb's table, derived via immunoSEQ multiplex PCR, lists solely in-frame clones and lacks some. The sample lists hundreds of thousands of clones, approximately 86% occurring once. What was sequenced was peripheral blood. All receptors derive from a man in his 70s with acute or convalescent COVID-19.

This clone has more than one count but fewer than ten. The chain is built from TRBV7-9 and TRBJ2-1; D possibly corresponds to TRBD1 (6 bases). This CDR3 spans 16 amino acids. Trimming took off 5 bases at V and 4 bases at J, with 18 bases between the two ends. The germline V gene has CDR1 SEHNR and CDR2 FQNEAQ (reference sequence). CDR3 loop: CASSPRQEKLYNEQFF. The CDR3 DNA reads TGTGCCAGCAGCCCGCGACAGGAGAAACTTTACAATGAGCAGTTCTTC. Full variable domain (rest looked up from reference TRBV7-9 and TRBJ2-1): DTGVSQNPRHKITKRGQNVTFRCDPISEHNRLYWYRQTLGQGPEFLTYFQNEAQLEKSRLLSDRFSAERPKGSFSTLEIQRTEQGDSAMYLCASSPRQEKLYNEQFFGPGTRLTVL.

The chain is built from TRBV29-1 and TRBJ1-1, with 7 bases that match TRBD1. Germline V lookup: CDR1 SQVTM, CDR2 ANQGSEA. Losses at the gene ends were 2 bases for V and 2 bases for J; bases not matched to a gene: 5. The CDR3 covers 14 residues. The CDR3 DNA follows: TGCAGCGTTGAACCCGACAGGGATAACACTGAAGCTTTCTTT. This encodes CSVEPDRDNTEAFF.

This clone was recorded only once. The CDR3 sequence: CSASSLGRNEQFF. DNA of the CDR3: TGCAGTGCTAGTTCCCTAGGTCGAAATGAGCAGTTCTTC. The chain combines TRBV20-1 with TRBJ2-1; no clear D gene. V was cut by 3 bases and J by 7 bases, with 13 bases left in between. This CDR3 has 13 residues. Germline V gives CDR1 DFQATT, CDR2 SNEGSKA (reference sequence).

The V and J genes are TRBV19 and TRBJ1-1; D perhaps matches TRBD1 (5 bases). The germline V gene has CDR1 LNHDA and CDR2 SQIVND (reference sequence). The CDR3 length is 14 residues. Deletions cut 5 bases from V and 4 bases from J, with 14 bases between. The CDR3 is CASSPRGRATEAFF. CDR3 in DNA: TGTGCCAGTAGTCCCCGTGGCAGGGCCACTGAAGCTTTCTTT.

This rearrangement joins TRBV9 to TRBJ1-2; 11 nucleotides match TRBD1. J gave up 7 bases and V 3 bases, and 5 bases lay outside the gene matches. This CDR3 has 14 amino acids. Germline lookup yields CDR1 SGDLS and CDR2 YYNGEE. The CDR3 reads CASSDGQGAGGYTF. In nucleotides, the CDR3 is TGTGCCAGCAGCGATGGACAGGGGGCGGGTGGCTACACCTTC.

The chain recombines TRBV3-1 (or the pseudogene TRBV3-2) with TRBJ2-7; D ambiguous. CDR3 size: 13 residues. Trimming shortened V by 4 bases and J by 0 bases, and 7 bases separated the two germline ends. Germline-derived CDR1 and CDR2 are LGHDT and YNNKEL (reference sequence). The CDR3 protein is CASSRRSSYEQYF. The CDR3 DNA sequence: TGTGCCAGCAGCCGTCGGAGCTCCTACGAGCAGTACTTC.

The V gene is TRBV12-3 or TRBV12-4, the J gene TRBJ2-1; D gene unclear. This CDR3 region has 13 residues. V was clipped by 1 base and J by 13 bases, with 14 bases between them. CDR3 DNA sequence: TGTGCCAGCAGTTTAGTAGAGGTCTCGTCCCAGTTCTTC. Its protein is CASSLVEVSSQFF.

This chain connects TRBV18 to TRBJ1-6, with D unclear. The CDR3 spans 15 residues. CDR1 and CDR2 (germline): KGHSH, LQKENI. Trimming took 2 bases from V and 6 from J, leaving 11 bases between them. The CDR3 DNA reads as TGTGCCAGCTCACCAAGGGAGGTCGTTAATTCACCCCTCCACTTT. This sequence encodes CASSPREVVNSPLHF. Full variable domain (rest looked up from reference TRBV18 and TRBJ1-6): NAGVMQNPRHLVRRRGQEARLRCSPMKGHSHVYWYRQLPEEGLKFMVYLQKENIIDESGMPKERFSAEFPKEGPSILRIQQVVRGDSAAYFCASSPREVVNSPLHFGNGTRLTVT.

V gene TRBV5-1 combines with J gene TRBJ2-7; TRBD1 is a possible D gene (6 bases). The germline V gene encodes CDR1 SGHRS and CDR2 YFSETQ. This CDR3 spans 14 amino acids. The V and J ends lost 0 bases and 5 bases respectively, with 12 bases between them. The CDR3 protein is CASSLGGLTDEQYF. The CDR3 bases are TGCGCCAGCAGCTTGGGGGGGCTCACGGACGAGCAGTACTTC. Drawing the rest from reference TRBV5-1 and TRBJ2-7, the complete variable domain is KAGVTQTPRYLIKTRGQQVTLSCSPISGHRSVSWYQQTPGQGLQFLFEYFSETQRNKGNFPGRFSGRQFSNSRSEMNVSTLELGDSALYLCASSLGGLTDEQYFGPGTRLTVT.

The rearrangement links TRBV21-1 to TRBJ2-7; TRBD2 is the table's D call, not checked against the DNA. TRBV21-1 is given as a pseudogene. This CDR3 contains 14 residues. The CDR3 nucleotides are TGTGCCAGCAGCAAAGGAGCATTCACCTACGAGCAGTACTTC. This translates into CASSKGAFTYEQYF.

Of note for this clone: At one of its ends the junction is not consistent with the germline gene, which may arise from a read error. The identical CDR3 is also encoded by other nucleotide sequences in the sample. DNA of the CDR3: TGTGCTAGCAGCCTTTGGACCGGGACAGACTACAATGAGCAGTTCTTC. Translated: CASSLWTGTDYNEQFF. The chain carries TRBV3-1 (or the pseudogene TRBV3-2) and TRBJ2-1, with 7 bases matching TRBD1. The germline V gene has CDR1 LGHDT and CDR2 YNNKEL (reference sequence). This CDR3 has 16 residues.

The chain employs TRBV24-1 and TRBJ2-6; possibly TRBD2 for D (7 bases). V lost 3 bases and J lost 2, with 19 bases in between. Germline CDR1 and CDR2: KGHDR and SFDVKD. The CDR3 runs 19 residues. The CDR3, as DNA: TGTGCCACCAGTGATGGTTTTGGGGGGGCAGGGGCTGGGGCCAACGTCCTGACTTTC. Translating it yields CATSDGFGGAGAGANVLTF.

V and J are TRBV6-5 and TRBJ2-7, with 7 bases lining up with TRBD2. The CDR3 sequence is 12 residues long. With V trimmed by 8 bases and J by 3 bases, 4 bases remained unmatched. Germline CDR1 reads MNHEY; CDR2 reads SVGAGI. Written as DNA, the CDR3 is TGTGCCAGCGGACGGGGGGACTACGAGCAGTACTTC. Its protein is CASGRGDYEQYF.

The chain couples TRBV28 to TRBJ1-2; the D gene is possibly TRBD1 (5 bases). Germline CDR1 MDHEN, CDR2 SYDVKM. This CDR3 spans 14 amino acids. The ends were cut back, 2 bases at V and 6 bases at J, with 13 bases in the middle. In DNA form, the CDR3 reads TGTGCCAGCAGTTTAACGCGGGGCCGAGATGGCTACACCTTC. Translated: CASSLTRGRDGYTF.

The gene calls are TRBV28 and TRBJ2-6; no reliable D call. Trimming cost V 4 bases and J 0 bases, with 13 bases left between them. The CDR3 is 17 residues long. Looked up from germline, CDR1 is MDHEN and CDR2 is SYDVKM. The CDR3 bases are TGTGCCAGCAGTTCCAGTTTTATGCACTCTGGGGCCAACGTCCTGACTTTC. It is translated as CASSSSFMHSGANVLTF.

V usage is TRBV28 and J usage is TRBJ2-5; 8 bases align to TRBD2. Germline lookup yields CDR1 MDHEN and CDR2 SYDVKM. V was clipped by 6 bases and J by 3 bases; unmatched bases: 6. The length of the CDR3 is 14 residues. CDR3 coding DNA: TGTGCCAGCAGGCCACTAGCGGAAGAAGAGACCCAGTACTTC. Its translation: CASRPLAEEETQYF.

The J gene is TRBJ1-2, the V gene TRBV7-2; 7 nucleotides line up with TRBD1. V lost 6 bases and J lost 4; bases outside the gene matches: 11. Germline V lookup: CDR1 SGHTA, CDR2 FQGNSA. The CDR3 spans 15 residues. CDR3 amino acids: CASRGDRGQFYGYTF. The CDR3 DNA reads TGTGCCAGCAGGGGCGATAGGGGGCAATTCTATGGCTACACCTTC. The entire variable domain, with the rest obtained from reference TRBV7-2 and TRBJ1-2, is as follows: GAGVSQSPSNKVTEKGKDVELRCDPISGHTALYWYRQSLGQGLEFLIYFQGNSAPDKSGLPSDRFSAERTGGSVSTLTIQRTQQEDSAVYLCASRGDRGQFYGYTFGSGTRLTVV.

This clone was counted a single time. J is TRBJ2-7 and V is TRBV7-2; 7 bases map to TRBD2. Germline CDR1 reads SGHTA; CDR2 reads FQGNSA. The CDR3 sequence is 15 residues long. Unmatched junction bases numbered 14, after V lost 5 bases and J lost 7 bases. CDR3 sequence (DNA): TGTGCCAGCAGCCCGGTGTGGGCGGGAGCGGGAGAGCAGTACTTC. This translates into CASSPVWAGAGEQYF.

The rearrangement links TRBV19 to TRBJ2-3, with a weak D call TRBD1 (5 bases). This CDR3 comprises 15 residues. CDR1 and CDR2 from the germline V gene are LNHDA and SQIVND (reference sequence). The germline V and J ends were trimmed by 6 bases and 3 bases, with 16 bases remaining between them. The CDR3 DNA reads TGTGCCAGTAGGCAGGGCAGCTCGAGGACAGATACGCAGTATTTT. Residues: CASRQGSSRTDTQYF.

The CDR3 region is CASSRGRGTYEQYF. CDR3 coding DNA: TGCGCCAGCAGCCGGGGAAGGGGCACCTACGAGCAGTACTTC. The V and J genes are TRBV4-3 and TRBJ2-7, with a possible D match to TRBD1 (5 bases). V gave up 4 bases and J gave up 2 bases, with 12 bases separating them. Germline V gene data show CDR1 as LGHNA and CDR2 as YSLEER. The CDR3 runs 14 residues.